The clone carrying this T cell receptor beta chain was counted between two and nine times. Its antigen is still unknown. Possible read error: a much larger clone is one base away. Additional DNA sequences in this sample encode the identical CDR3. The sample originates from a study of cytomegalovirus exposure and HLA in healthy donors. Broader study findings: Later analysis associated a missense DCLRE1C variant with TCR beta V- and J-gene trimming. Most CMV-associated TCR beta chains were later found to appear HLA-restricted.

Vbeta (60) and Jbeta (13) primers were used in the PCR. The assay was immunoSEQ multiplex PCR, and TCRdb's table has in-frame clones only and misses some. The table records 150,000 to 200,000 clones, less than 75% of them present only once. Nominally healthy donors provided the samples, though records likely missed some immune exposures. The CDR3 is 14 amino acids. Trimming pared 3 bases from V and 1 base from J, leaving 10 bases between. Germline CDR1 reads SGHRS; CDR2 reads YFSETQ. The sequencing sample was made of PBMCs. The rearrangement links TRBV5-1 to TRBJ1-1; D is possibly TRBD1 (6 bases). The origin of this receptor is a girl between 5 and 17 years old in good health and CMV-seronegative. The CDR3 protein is CASSSGQPNTEAFF. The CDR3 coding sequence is TGCGCCAGCAGCTCGGGACAACCGAACACTGAAGCTTTCTTT.